The rows below give T cell receptor beta chains drawn from one sample of a study of blood T cell repertoires in COVID-19. Assay: immunoSEQ multiplex PCR; the TCRdb copy retains only in-frame clones and omits some. The table includes 30,000 to 35,000 clones, more than 65% detected once. Sequenced input: peripheral blood. The receptors here all came from a man aged 70-80 years with COVID-19, enrolled during active disease. Each CDR3 is given with its conserved first and last residue. Each record gives: D gene, J gene, clone size, V gene, CDR3 protein, CDR3 DNA. D genes are given only for firm matches. Only part of the rows carry a size: once, few, many, or a class if the clone is expanded.

d_call: -
j_call: TRBJ2-7
clone_size: few
v_call: TRBV12-3/TRBV12-4
cdr3_aa: CASSLLLEQYF
cdr3_nt: TGTGCCAGCAGTTTATTACTCGAGCAGTACTTC

d_call: -
j_call: TRBJ1-3
clone_size: -
v_call: TRBV9
cdr3_aa: CASSPAEGLRSGNTIYF
cdr3_nt: TGTGCCAGCAGCCCAGCGGAAGGCCTCCGCTCTGGAAACACCATATATTTT

d_call: -
j_call: TRBJ1-2
clone_size: -
v_call: TRBV6-1
cdr3_aa: CASSESRNYGYTF
cdr3_nt: TGTGCCAGCAGTGAAAGCCGAAACTATGGCTACACCTTC

d_call: TRBD1
j_call: TRBJ1-3
clone_size: few
v_call: TRBV6-5
cdr3_aa: CAGTGTGNTIYF
cdr3_nt: TGTGCCGGGACAGGAACTGGAAACACCATATATTTT

d_call: TRBD2
j_call: TRBJ2-3
clone_size: -
v_call: TRBV4-3
cdr3_aa: CASSQDGLAGGVDTQYF
cdr3_nt: TGCGCCAGCAGCCAAGATGGACTAGCGGGAGGGGTGGATACGCAGTATTTT

d_call: TRBD2
j_call: TRBJ2-7
clone_size: -
v_call: TRBV18
cdr3_aa: CASSPAGGSSYEQYF
cdr3_nt: TGTGCCAGCTCACCAGCGGGAGGCAGCTCCTACGAGCAGTACTTC

d_call: TRBD1
j_call: TRBJ1-1
clone_size: few
v_call: TRBV5-1
cdr3_aa: CASSWGQGDRDTEAFF
cdr3_nt: TGCGCCAGCAGCTGGGGACAGGGCGACAGAGACACTGAAGCTTTCTTT

d_call: -
j_call: TRBJ1-1
clone_size: -
v_call: TRBV7-3
cdr3_aa: CASSLGGRNTEAFF
cdr3_nt: TGTGCCAGCAGCTTAGGGGGCCGGAACACTGAAGCTTTCTTT

d_call: TRBD1
j_call: TRBJ1-1
clone_size: -
v_call: TRBV5-4
cdr3_aa: CASSFRGQAFF
cdr3_nt: TGTGCCAGCAGCTTCAGGGGGCAAGCTTTCTTT

d_call: TRBD1
j_call: TRBJ1-6
clone_size: once
v_call: TRBV6-1
cdr3_aa: CASSEDRVRTPLHF
cdr3_nt: TGTGCCAGCAGTGAGGACAGGGTTAGGACACCCCTCCACTTT

d_call: -
j_call: TRBJ1-5
clone_size: -
v_call: TRBV27
cdr3_aa: CASSLWGGNSNQPQHF
cdr3_nt: TGTGCCAGCAGTTTATGGGGGGGGAATAGCAATCAGCCCCAGCATTTT

d_call: TRBD2
j_call: TRBJ2-1
clone_size: -
v_call: TRBV4-3
cdr3_aa: CASRLAGTNEQFF
cdr3_nt: TGCGCCAGCAGACTAGCGGGTACCAATGAGCAGTTCTTC

d_call: -
j_call: TRBJ1-5
clone_size: -
v_call: TRBV4-1
cdr3_aa: CASSQEGRGGNQPQHF
cdr3_nt: TGCGCCAGCAGCCAAGAGGGCAGGGGAGGCAATCAGCCCCAGCATTTT

d_call: TRBD2
j_call: TRBJ2-2
clone_size: -
v_call: TRBV9
cdr3_aa: CASSVAGREFGGELFF
cdr3_nt: TGTGCCAGCAGCGTAGCTGGGCGGGAGTTTGGCGGGGAGCTGTTTTTT

d_call: -
j_call: TRBJ1-3
clone_size: -
v_call: TRBV30
cdr3_aa: CAWSVRGPSSGNTIYF
cdr3_nt: TGTGCCTGGAGTGTCAGGGGCCCTAGCTCTGGAAACACCATATATTTT

d_call: TRBD1
j_call: TRBJ1-1
clone_size: few
v_call: TRBV7-3
cdr3_aa: CASSLTRGHSNTEAFF
cdr3_nt: TGTGCCAGCAGCTTAACCAGGGGGCATTCGAACACTGAAGCTTTCTTT

d_call: -
j_call: TRBJ1-5
clone_size: -
v_call: TRBV5-5
cdr3_aa: CASSLGGGATQPQHF
cdr3_nt: TGTGCCAGCAGCTTGGGTGGGGGGGCCACACAGCCCCAGCATTTT

d_call: TRBD2
j_call: TRBJ2-1
clone_size: -
v_call: TRBV7-2
cdr3_aa: CASSQGTTPFEDEQFF
cdr3_nt: TGTGCCAGCAGCCAAGGGACTACCCCTTTTGAGGATGAGCAGTTCTTC

d_call: TRBD1
j_call: TRBJ1-2
clone_size: few
v_call: TRBV6-5
cdr3_aa: CASSRQGDIDGYTF
cdr3_nt: TGTGCCAGCAGTAGACAGGGGGATATTGATGGCTACACCTTC

d_call: -
j_call: TRBJ2-7
clone_size: -
v_call: TRBV5-5
cdr3_aa: CASSDPWAGQYEQYF
cdr3_nt: TGTGCCAGCAGCGACCCCTGGGCGGGCCAATACGAGCAGTACTTC

d_call: -
j_call: TRBJ2-5
clone_size: -
v_call: TRBV15
cdr3_aa: CALARSSGETQYF
cdr3_nt: TGTGCCCTCGCTCGTAGCTCGGGAGAGACCCAGTACTTC

d_call: TRBD1
j_call: TRBJ2-2
clone_size: -
v_call: TRBV7-7
cdr3_aa: CASSMGQGFTGELFF
cdr3_nt: TGTGCTAGCAGCATGGGACAGGGGTTCACCGGGGAGCTGTTTTTT

d_call: TRBD2
j_call: TRBJ2-1
clone_size: -
v_call: TRBV28
cdr3_aa: CASSTSGSQYEQFF
cdr3_nt: TGTGCCAGCAGTACTAGCGGGAGTCAGTATGAGCAGTTCTTC

d_call: -
j_call: TRBJ1-1
clone_size: medium-sized
v_call: TRBV19
cdr3_aa: CASSISGRANTEAFF
cdr3_nt: TGTGCCAGTAGTATCTCCGGCAGGGCGAACACTGAAGCTTTCTTT

d_call: -
j_call: TRBJ2-2
clone_size: -
v_call: TRBV5-1
cdr3_aa: CASSLAAGVNTGELFF
cdr3_nt: TGCGCCAGCAGCTTGGCCGCAGGGGTGAACACCGGGGAGCTGTTTTTT

d_call: -
j_call: TRBJ2-1
clone_size: -
v_call: TRBV24-1
cdr3_aa: CATSGGGSSYNEQFF
cdr3_nt: TGTGCCACCAGTGGAGGGGGAAGCTCCTACAATGAGCAGTTCTTC

d_call: TRBD1
j_call: TRBJ2-2
clone_size: -
v_call: TRBV10-1
cdr3_aa: CASLPGQPSLPNTGELFF
cdr3_nt: TGCGCCAGCCTACCGGGACAGCCCTCATTGCCGAACACCGGGGAGCTGTTTTTT

d_call: TRBD1
j_call: TRBJ1-2
clone_size: -
v_call: TRBV2
cdr3_aa: CASSVVQGAGYTF
cdr3_nt: TGTGCCAGCAGTGTAGTGCAGGGGGCTGGCTACACCTTC

d_call: TRBD2
j_call: TRBJ2-1
clone_size: -
v_call: TRBV5-1
cdr3_aa: CASSQLAGGYNEQFF
cdr3_nt: TGCGCCAGCAGCCAACTAGCGGGAGGGTACAATGAGCAGTTCTTC

d_call: -
j_call: TRBJ1-4
clone_size: -
v_call: TRBV7-9
cdr3_aa: CASSLGTGFPNEKLFF
cdr3_nt: TGTGCCAGCAGCTTGGGAACAGGCTTCCCTAATGAAAAACTGTTTTTT

d_call: TRBD2
j_call: TRBJ2-7
clone_size: -
v_call: TRBV11-2
cdr3_aa: CASSLASGIYEQYF
cdr3_nt: TGTGCCAGCAGCTTAGCTAGCGGGATCTACGAGCAGTACTTC